Listed below are T cell receptor beta chains from one sample, sequenced in a study of T cell repertoires in cytomegalovirus infection. TCRdb ran MiXCR on the reads and lists one entry per CDR3 protein. The sample has approximately 500,000 distinct CDR3 sequences, about 11% seen once; the top ten hold roughly 10%. The sequencing input was PBMCs. These receptors were taken from a human donor in good health (CMV status not recorded). Some clones in this sample may be carry-over from other donors' samples. Both conserved end residues are part of each CDR3. Each record gives: J gene, clone size, V gene, CDR3 protein. Expanded clones are given a class, and other clones once, few, many or no size at all.

>TRBJ1-5|many|TRBV6-1
CASSDTRSGNQPQHF
>TRBJ2-1|many|TRBV27
CASSWSGGESYNEQFF
>TRBJ1-2|many|TRBV12-3/TRBV12-4
CASRPKRRDGYTF
>TRBJ1-1|NA|TRBV30
CAWSPSRTEAFF
>TRBJ1-1|few|TRBV6-1
CASRLYSVEAFF
>TRBJ1-4|few|TRBV27
CASSFDRRPTNEKLFF
>TRBJ2-2|NA|TRBV7-3
CASSRQGTTNTGELFF
>TRBJ1-2|many|TRBV12-3/TRBV12-4
CASSRGSLGGYTF
>TRBJ2-1|many|TRBV14
CASSQGVLAGDNEQFF
>TRBJ2-1|few|TRBV5-1
CASSLGPLSGDSYNEQFF
>TRBJ1-2|many|TRBV6-5
CASSYDFRGLGYTF
>TRBJ1-1|many|TRBV7-8
CASSLTSTGNTEAFF
>TRBJ2-7|few|TRBV11-2
CASTSTGQDEQYF
>TRBJ1-1|few|TRBV20-1
CSARAPDRGNTEAFF
>TRBJ2-1|many|TRBV20-1
CSARDFSGSSYNEQFF
>TRBJ2-5|NA|TRBV2
CASNLGGPIETQYF
>TRBJ2-6|many|TRBV19
CASARGDSGANVLTF
>TRBJ1-2|few|TRBV27
CASSFRTGGGYGYTF
>TRBJ2-7|once|TRBV20-1
CSARDGRAHSYEQCF
>TRBJ2-6|NA|TRBV6-6
CASSYSGSGANVLTF
>TRBJ1-1|many|TRBV6-5
CASSYGDRVAEAFF
>TRBJ1-5|many|TRBV28
CASNDPFGQYSNQPQHF
>TRBJ2-3|many|TRBV12-3/TRBV12-4
CASTLTSGRPDTQYF
>TRBJ1-1|many|TRBV5-1
CASSPLQDYTEAFF
>TRBJ2-1|few|TRBV5-1
CASSLAAPGGEQFF
>TRBJ2-1|many|TRBV6-5
CASSYPGTSGNSEQFF
>TRBJ2-7|NA|TRBV25-1
CASSETSMGPYLEQYF
>TRBJ2-1|few|TRBV11-2
CASSGKSGTQNEQFF
>TRBJ2-7|NA|TRBV20-1
CSAVPPSGDPYEQYF
>TRBJ1-2|NA|TRBV20-1
CSASRGEDRPFYGYTF
>TRBJ2-7|many|TRBV7-6
CASSLNWGTSNEQYF
>TRBJ1-6|many|TRBV15
CATSRGQGASPLHF
>TRBJ2-1|NA|TRBV29-1
CSVERGQGTEQFF
>TRBJ2-1|NA|TRBV5-4
CASSPDSGRDEQFF
>TRBJ1-5|few|TRBV19
CASSIEGDWTGGDQPQHF
>TRBJ2-1|many|TRBV12-5
CASGLVGEQFF
>TRBJ2-2|many|TRBV12-3/TRBV12-4
CASSGRGNNGGELFF
>TRBJ2-7|NA|TRBV6-6
CASSRGTEYEQYF
>TRBJ2-1|many|TRBV4-1
CASSQDWQGGYNEQFF